This passage covers 5 T cell receptor beta chains from one sample sequenced in a study of shared clonotypes between healthy human individuals. Method: immunoSEQ multiplex PCR; TCRdb's copy keeps in-frame clones and lacks some. The top ten clones hold approximately 0.38% of a sample with 1.6 million or so clones, about 98.5% of them seen once. Sequencing used naive CD4+ T cells sorted from blood. Stated subset: CD45RA+ positively selected. These receptor sequences come from a man aged 25-45 years in good health.

V gene TRBV15 combines with J gene TRBJ2-2; D is ambiguous. The CDR3 covers 15 residues. The germline V and J ends were trimmed by 1 base and 2 bases, with 8 bases remaining between them. Germline assignment: CDR1 LNHNV and CDR2 YYDKDF (reference sequence). The CDR3 protein is CATSRGHLNTGELFF. For the CDR3, the DNA is TGTGCCACCAGCAGAGGACATCTTAACACCGGGGAGCTGTTTTTT.

This chain joins TRBV29-1 and TRBJ1-1; maybe TRBD1 (5 bases). The CDR3 loop spans 15 amino acids. Germline lookup yields CDR1 SQVTM and CDR2 ANQGSEA. V lost 6 bases, J lost 1 base, and 18 bases lay in between. CDR3 sequence (DNA): TGCAGCGTCACGGGACTGAATGGAGGGAACACTGAAGCTTTCTTT. Protein product: CSVTGLNGGNTEAFF.

This sequence joins TRBV18 and TRBJ2-7, with 9 bases lining up with TRBD1. The CDR3 runs to 13 residues. Germline V gives CDR1 KGHSH, CDR2 LQKENI. V lost 6 bases, J lost 7 bases, and 7 bases stayed unmatched. DNA of the CDR3: TGTGCCAGCTCCATACAGGGGGCTGGGGAGCAGTACTTC. The encoded protein is CASSIQGAGEQYF.

Worth noting for this clone: This specimen includes other DNA sequences encoding the same CDR3. The chain uses TRBV7-2 and TRBJ2-2; D remains ambiguous. Per germline, CDR1 SGHTA and CDR2 FQGNSA. This CDR3 has 14 amino acids. Trimming took 1 base from V and 2 from J, leaving 5 bases between them. The CDR3 protein is CASSLEANTGELFF. The CDR3 DNA reads TGTGCCAGCAGCTTAGAAGCAAACACCGGGGAGCTGTTTTTT.

The chain recombines TRBV6-6 with TRBJ2-7; weak D call: TRBD1 (5 bases). Per the germline V gene, CDR1 is MNHNY and CDR2 is SVGAGI (reference sequence). The CDR3 consists of 14 residues. Trimming removed 10 bases at V and 7 bases at J, with 23 bases between. The CDR3 nucleotides are TGTGCCACGAACCCCAGGGCCACTGGGGAAGAGCAGTACTTC. It encodes CATNPRATGEEQYF.